This TCR beta chain comes out of a study of cytomegalovirus exposure and HLA in healthy donors. Worth noting for this clone: Its target is not known.

This CDR3 contains 15 residues. Trimming pared 2 bases from V and 9 bases from J, leaving 19 bases between. From germline, CDR1 is GTSNPN and CDR2 SVGIG (reference sequence). Study observations and caveats: Likely technical artifact: a cluster of highly shared sequence variants.

PCR amplification relied on 60 Vbeta primers (plus 13 Jbeta primers). Libraries were prepared by immunoSEQ multiplex PCR; TCRdb keeps only in-frame clonotypes and omits some of them. The sample has about 160,000 clones, roughly three quarters seen once; the top ten hold approximately 1.3%. Though probably carrying unrecorded immune exposures, donors were nominally healthy at sampling. Sequencing was done on a sample of PBMCs. J is TRBJ2-2 and V is TRBV30; possibly TRBD2 for D (9 bases). The receptor comes from a man aged 55 to 70 in good health and CMV-seronegative. CDR3 loop: CAWSQGAGGLRELFF. The CDR3 DNA follows: TGTGCCTGGAGTCAGGGGGCGGGGGGGCTACGGGAGCTGTTTTTT.